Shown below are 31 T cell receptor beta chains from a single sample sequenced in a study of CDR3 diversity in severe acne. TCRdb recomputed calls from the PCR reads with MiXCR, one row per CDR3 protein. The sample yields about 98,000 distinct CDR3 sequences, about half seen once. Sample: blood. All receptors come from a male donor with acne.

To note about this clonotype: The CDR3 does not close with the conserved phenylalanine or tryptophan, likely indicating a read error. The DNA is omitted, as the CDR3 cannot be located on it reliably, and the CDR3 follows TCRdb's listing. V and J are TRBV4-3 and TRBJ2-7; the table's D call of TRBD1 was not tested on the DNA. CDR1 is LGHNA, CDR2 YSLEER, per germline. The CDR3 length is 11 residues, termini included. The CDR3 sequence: CASSLGQGRTS.

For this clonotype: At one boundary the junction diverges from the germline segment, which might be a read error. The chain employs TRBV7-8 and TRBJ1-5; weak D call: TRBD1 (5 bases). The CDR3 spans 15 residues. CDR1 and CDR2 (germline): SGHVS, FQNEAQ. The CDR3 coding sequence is TGTGCCAGCAGCTTAATGGGGCCTAGCGATCAGCCCCAGCATTTT. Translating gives CASSLMGPSDQPQHF.

The CDR3 reads CASSDRQTGTEAFF. The CDR3 bases are TGTGCCAGCAGCGACCGACAGACTGGGACTGAAGCTTTCTTT. V gene TRBV9 combines with J gene TRBJ1-1, with a possible D match to TRBD1 (5 bases). CDR3 length: 14 residues. V shed 3 bases and J shed 5 bases, with 14 bases lying between them. Germline CDR1 SGDLS, CDR2 YYNGEE.

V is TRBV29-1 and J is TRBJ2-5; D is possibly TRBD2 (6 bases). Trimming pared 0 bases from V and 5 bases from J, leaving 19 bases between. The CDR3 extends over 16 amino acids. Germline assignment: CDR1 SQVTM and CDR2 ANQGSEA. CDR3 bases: TGCAGCGTTGAAGAAGGTGTTCGGGGACTCCGGGAGACCCAGTACTTC. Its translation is CSVEEGVRGLRETQYF.

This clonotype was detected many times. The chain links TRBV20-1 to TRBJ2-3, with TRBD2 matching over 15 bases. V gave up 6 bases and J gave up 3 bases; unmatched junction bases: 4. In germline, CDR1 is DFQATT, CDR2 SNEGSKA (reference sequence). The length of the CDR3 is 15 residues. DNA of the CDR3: TGCAGTGCACTCGGGACTAGCGGGAGGACAGATACGCAGTATTTT. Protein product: CSALGTSGRTDTQYF.

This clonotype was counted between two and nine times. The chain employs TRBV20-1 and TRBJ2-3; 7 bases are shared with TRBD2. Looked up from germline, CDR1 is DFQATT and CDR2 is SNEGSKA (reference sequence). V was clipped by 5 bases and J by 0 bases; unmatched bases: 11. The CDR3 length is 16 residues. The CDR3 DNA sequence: TGCAGTGCTGATAATCCCGGGACTACTAGCACAGATACGCAGTATTTT. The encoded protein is CSADNPGTTSTDTQYF.

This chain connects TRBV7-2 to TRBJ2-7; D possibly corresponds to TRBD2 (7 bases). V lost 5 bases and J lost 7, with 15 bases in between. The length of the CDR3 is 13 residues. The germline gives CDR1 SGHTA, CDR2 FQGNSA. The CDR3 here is CASSRGLGGEQYF. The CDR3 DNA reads TGTGCCAGCAGCCGTGGACTAGGGGGGGAGCAGTACTTC.

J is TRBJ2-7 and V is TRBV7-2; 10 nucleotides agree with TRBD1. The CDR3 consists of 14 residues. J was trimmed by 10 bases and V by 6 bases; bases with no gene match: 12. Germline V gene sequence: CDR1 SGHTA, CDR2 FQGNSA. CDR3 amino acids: CASSLRTGGSTQYF. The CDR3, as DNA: TGTGCCAGCAGTTTAAGGACAGGGGGTTCCACCCAGTACTTC.

This chain's CDR3 is CATSDLRTGFGANVLTF. Written as DNA, the CDR3 is TGTGCCACCAGTGATTTGAGGACAGGCTTTGGGGCCAACGTCCTGACTTTC. V gene TRBV24-1 combines with J gene TRBJ2-6; 7 bases agree with TRBD1. Trimming at V came to 0 bases and at J to 3 bases, leaving 4 bases not matched to a gene. This CDR3 has 17 amino acids. CDR1 is KGHDR, CDR2 SFDVKD, per germline.

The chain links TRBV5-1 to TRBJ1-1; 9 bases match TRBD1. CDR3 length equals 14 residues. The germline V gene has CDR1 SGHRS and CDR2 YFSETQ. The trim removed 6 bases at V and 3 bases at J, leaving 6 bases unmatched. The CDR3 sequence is CASTKDRGHTEAFF. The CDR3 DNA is TGCGCCAGCACTAAGGACAGGGGACACACTGAAGCTTTCTTT. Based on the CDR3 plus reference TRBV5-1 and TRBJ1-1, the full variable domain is KAGVTQTPRYLIKTRGQQVTLSCSPISGHRSVSWYQQTPGQGLQFLFEYFSETQRNKGNFPGRFSGRQFSNSRSEMNVSTLELGDSALYLCASTKDRGHTEAFFGQGTRLTVV.

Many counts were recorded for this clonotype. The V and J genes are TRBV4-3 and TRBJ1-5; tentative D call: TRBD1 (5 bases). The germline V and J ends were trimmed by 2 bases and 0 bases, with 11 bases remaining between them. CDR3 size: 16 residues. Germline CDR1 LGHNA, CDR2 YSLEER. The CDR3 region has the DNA TGCGCCAGCAGCCAATCCTACAGGAGTAGCAATCAGCCCCAGCATTTT. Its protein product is CASSQSYRSSNQPQHF.

CDR3 sequence reads: CSASDRLAGGDQETQYF. The CDR3 DNA reads as TGCAGTGCTAGCGACCGATTAGCGGGAGGAGACCAAGAGACCCAGTACTTC. The chain carries TRBV20-1 and TRBJ2-5; 10 bases are shared with TRBD2. The junction had 10 bases not matched to a gene; V was cut back by 3 bases and J by 0 bases. The CDR3 runs to 17 residues. Germline loops: CDR1 DFQATT, CDR2 SNEGSKA (reference sequence).

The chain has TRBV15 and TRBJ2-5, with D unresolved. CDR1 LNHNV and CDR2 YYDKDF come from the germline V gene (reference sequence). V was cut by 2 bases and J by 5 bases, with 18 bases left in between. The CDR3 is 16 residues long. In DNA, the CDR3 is TGTGCCACCAGCAGACGTTCGACGGTGGGTCCGGAGACCCAGTACTTC. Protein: CATSRRSTVGPETQYF.

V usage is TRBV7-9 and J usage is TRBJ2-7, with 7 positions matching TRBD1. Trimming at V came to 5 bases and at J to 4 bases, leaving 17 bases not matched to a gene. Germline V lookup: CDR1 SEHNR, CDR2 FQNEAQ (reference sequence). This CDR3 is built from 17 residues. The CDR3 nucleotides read TGTGCCAGCAGCGCCGAGACAGGGCCCCCCGGCGCGTACGAGCAGTACTTC. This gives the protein CASSAETGPPGAYEQYF.

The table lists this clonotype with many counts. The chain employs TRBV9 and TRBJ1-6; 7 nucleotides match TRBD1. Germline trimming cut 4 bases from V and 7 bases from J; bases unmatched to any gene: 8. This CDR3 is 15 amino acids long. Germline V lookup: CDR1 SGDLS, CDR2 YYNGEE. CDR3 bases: TGTGCCAGCAGCCAGGGGGGTGGGAGGAATTCACCCCTCCACTTT. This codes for CASSQGGGRNSPLHF.

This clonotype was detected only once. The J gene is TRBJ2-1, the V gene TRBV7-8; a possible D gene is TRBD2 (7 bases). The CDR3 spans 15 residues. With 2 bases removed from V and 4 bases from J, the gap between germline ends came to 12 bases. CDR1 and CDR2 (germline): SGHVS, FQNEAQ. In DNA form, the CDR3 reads TGTGCCAGCAGCTTAATTAGGGGGGGATACAATGAGCAGTTCTTC. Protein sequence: CASSLIRGGYNEQFF.

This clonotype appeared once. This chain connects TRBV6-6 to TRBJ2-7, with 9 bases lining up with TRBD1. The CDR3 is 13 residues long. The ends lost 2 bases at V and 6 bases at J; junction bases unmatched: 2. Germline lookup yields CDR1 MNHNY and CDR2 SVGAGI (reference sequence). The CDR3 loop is CASSYGTGSEQYF. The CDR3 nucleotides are TGTGCCAGCAGTTACGGGACAGGGAGCGAGCAGTACTTC.

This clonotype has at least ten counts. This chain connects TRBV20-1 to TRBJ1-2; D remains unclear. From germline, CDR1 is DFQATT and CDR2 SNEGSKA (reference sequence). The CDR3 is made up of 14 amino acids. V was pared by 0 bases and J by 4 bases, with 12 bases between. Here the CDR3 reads CSARDPDMGYGYTF. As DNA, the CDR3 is TGCAGTGCTAGAGATCCAGACATGGGCTATGGCTACACCTTC.

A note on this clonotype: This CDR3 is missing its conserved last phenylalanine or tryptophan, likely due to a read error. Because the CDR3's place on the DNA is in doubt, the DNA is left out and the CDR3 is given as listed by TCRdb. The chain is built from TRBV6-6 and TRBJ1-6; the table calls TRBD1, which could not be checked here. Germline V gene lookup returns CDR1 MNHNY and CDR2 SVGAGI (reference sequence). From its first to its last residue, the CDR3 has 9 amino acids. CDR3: CASIVSAGY.

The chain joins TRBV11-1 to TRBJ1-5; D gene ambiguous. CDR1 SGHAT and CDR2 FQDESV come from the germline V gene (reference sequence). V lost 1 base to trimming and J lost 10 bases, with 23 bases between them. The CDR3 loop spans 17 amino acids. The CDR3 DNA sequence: TGTGCCAGCAGCTTAGGTCTACGGGTGCCCCCCAATGATCCCCAGCATTTT. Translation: CASSLGLRVPPNDPQHF.

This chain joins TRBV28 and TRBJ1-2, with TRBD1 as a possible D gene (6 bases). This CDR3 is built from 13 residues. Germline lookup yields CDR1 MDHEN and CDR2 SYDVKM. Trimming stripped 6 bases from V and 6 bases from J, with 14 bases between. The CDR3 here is CASRPQGLDGYTF. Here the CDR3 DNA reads TGTGCCAGCAGGCCGCAGGGGCTAGATGGCTACACCTTC.

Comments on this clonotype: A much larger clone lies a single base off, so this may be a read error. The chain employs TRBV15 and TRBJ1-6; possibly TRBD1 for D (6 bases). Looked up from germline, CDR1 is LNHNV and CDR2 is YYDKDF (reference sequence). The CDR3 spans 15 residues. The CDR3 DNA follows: TGTGCCACCAGCAGCCCGGGACACTATAATTCACCCCCCCACTTT. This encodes CATSSPGHYNSPPHF.

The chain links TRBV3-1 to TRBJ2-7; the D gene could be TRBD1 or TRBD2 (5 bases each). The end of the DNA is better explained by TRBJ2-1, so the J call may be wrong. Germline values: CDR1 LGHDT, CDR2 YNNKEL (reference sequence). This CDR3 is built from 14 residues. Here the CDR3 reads CASTPGTLGNEQFF. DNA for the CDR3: TGTGCCAGCACTCCGGGGACCCTCGGAAATGAGCAGTTCTTC.

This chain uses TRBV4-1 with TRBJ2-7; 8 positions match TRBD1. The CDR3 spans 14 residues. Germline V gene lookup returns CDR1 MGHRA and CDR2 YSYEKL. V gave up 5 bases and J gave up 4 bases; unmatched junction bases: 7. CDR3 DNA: TGCGCCAGCAGCTACGGGACAGGACCATACGAGCAGTACTTC. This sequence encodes CASSYGTGPYEQYF.

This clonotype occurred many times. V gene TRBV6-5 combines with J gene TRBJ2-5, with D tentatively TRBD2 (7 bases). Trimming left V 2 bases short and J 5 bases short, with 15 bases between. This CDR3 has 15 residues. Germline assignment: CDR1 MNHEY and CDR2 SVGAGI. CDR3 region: CASSYTGRDEETQYF. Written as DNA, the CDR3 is TGTGCCAGCAGTTACACAGGGAGGGACGAGGAGACCCAGTACTTC.

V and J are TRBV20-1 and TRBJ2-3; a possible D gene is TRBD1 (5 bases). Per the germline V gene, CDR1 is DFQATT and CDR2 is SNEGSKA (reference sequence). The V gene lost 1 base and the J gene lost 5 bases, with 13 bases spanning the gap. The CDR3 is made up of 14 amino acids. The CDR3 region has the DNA TGCAGTGCTAGAGTGGCAGGGTCGAAAGATACGCAGTATTTT. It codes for CSARVAGSKDTQYF.

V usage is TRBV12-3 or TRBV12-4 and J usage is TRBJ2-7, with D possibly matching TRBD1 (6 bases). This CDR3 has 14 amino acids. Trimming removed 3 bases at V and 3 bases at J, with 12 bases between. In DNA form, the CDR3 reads TGTGCCAGCAGTTTTCAGGGGCCGAACTACGAGCAGTACTTC. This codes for CASSFQGPNYEQYF.

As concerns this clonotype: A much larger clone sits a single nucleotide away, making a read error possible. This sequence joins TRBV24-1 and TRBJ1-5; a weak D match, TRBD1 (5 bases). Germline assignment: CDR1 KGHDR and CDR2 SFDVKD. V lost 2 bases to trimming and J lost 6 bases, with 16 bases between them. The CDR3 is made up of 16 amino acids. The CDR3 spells CATSDSWGDYSQPQHF. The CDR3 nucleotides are TGTGCCACCAGTGATTCGTGGGGGGATTACAGTCAGCCCCAGCATTTT.

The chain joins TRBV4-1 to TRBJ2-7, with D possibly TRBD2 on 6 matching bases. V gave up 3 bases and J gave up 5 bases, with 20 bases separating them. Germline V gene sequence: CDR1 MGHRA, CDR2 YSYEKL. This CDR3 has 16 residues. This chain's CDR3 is CASSQRGSGPHHEQYF. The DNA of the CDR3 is TGCGCCAGCAGCCAGAGGGGTAGCGGACCTCACCACGAGCAGTACTTC.

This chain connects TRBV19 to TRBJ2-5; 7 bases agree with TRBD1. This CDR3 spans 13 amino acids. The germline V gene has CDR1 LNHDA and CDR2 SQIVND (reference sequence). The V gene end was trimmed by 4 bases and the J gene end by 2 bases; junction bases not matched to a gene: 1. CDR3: CASSRQGQETQYF. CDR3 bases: TGTGCCAGTAGTAGACAGGGACAAGAGACCCAGTACTTC.

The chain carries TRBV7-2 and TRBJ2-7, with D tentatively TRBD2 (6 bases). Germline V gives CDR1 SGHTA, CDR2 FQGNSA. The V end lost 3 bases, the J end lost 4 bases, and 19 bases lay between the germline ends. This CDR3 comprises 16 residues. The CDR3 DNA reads TGTGCCAGCAGCTTGGGGGGTCTACTCACGGTATACGAGCAGTACTTC. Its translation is CASSLGGLLTVYEQYF.